This TCR beta chain is from a study of OX40 agonist ivuxolimab in advanced cancers. Germline CDR1 reads MNHEY; CDR2 reads SMNVEV (reference sequence). The CDR3 consists of 17 residues. J was trimmed by 2 bases and V by 0 bases; bases with no gene match: 9. To note about this clone: What it binds is not known.

Study observations and caveats: The study found among the lowest clonal expansion in partial responders at 0.1-3.0 mg/kg. The study found that CD8+ T cells averaged more expanded clones than CD4+.

Sequencing used immunoSEQ multiplex PCR; TCRdb keeps in-frame clones, though not all of them. The repertoire consists of under 90,000 clones, with 75% to 90% occurring once and the leading ten covering over 0.2%. The sequence derives from an adult with an advanced solid tumor such as melanoma, head and neck, liver or kidney cancer. This specimen was CD4+ or CD8+ T cells sorted from blood, taken in a trial of the OX40 agonist ivuxolimab. This chain links TRBV27 with TRBJ2-7; 8 bases map to TRBD1. The CDR3 loop reads CASSLSRTGRSPYEQYF. DNA of the CDR3: TGTGCCAGCAGTTTATCGAGGACAGGGAGGTCTCCCTACGAGCAGTACTTC.